This T cell receptor (beta chain) appears in the sequencing data of a study of blood T cell repertoires in COVID-19. Looking at the study overall: Collection of acute and convalescent COVID-19 samples took place in the United States, Italy and Spain.

Germline values: CDR1 MNHEY, CDR2 SVGAGI. V shed 6 bases and J shed 6 bases, with 15 bases lying between them. The CDR3 is 14 amino acids. The table came from immunoSEQ multiplex PCR; TCRdb's copy has only in-frame clones and leaves some out. The table shows 68,000 or so clones, with 70% to 90% occurring only once. Seattle patient enrollment occurred during active infection, with longitudinal follow-up thereafter. This receptor was identified in a woman aged 50 to 65 with COVID-19, enrolled during active disease. The sample taken for sequencing was peripheral blood. The chain uses TRBV6-5 and TRBJ2-1; D is perhaps TRBD1 (6 bases). The CDR3 loop is CASRPRGGGNEQFF. In DNA, the CDR3 is TGTGCCAGCAGACCCAGGGGTGGTGGCAATGAGCAGTTCTTC.